A single sample is the source of the 3 T cell receptor beta chains below, sequenced in a study of CD8 T cells in Susac syndrome. Reverse transcription used roughly 0.45 to 1 ug RNA and random hexamers. TCRdb used MiXCR to reprocess the immunoSEQ multiplex PCR reads, holding one entry per CDR3 protein. The table includes under 350,000 distinct CDR3 sequences, roughly nine tenths detected once. Sample: CD4+ T cells from PBMCs. Every receptor here comes from a human donor with multiple sclerosis.

The chain links TRBV12-3 or TRBV12-4 to TRBJ1-4; 7 bases fit TRBD1. V was clipped by 0 bases and J by 3 bases; unmatched bases: 1. The CDR3 contains 15 residues. The CDR3 sequence: CASSLAGQPNEKLFF. The CDR3 nucleotides are TGTGCCAGCAGTTTAGCGGGACAGCCTAATGAAAAACTGTTTTTT.

The rearrangement joins TRBV12-3 or TRBV12-4 to TRBJ2-3; 13 nucleotides line up with TRBD2. The CDR3 covers 17 residues. J lost 2 bases, V lost 5 bases, and 7 bases had no gene match. CDR3 loop: CASSLGTSGTVTDTQYF. The CDR3 region has the DNA TGTGCCAGCAGTCTCGGGACTAGCGGGACTGTCACAGATACGCAGTATTTT.

The chain combines TRBV10-3 with TRBJ1-1, with D possibly being TRBD1 (6 bases). Germline lookup yields CDR1 ENHRY and CDR2 SYGVKD. Trimming stripped 3 bases from V and 2 bases from J, with 10 bases between. CDR3 length: 14 residues. CDR3 region: CAISDGGQNTEAFF. The CDR3 DNA is TGTGCCATCAGTGACGGGGGACAAAACACTGAAGCTTTCTTT.